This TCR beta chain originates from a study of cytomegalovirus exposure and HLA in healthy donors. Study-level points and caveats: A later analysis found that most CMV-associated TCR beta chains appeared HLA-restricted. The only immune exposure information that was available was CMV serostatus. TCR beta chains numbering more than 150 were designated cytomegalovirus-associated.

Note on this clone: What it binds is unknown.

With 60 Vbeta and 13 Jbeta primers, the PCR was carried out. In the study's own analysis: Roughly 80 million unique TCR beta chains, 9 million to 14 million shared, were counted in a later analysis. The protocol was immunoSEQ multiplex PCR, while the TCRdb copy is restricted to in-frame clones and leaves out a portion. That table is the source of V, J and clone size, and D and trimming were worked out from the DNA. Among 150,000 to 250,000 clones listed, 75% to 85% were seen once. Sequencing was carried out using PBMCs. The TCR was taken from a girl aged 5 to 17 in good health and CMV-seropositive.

CDR3 sequence: CAWSVRTGNGYTF. CDR3 in DNA: TGTGCCTGGAGTGTCCGGACAGGGAATGGCTACACCTTC. The chain recombines TRBV30 with TRBJ1-2; 8 nucleotides line up with TRBD1. J was trimmed by 6 bases and V by 0 bases; bases with no gene match: 3. This CDR3 is 13 amino acids long. Germline V gene lookup returns CDR1 GTSNPN and CDR2 SVGIG (reference sequence).